This TCR beta chain came from a study of blood T cell repertoires in COVID-19. The overall study: Sites in the United States, Italy and Spain provided acute and convalescent COVID-19 samples.

The assay was immunoSEQ multiplex PCR, and TCRdb's table has in-frame clones only and misses some. The sample shows a few hundred thousand clones, about 88% of them seen only once. The clonotype was recovered from a man between 60 and 70 years old who had recovered from COVID-19. The sample consisted of peripheral blood.

The CDR3, as DNA: TGTGCCAGCAGCTCCACCTCCGGGACAGGGGGCACTGAAGCTTTCTTT. This translates into CASSSTSGTGGTEAFF. The genes are TRBV5-8 and TRBJ1-1; 11 bases are shared with TRBD1. CDR1 is SGHTS, CDR2 YDEGEE, per germline. J lost 4 bases, V lost 3 bases, and 8 bases had no gene match. The CDR3 sequence is 16 residues long.